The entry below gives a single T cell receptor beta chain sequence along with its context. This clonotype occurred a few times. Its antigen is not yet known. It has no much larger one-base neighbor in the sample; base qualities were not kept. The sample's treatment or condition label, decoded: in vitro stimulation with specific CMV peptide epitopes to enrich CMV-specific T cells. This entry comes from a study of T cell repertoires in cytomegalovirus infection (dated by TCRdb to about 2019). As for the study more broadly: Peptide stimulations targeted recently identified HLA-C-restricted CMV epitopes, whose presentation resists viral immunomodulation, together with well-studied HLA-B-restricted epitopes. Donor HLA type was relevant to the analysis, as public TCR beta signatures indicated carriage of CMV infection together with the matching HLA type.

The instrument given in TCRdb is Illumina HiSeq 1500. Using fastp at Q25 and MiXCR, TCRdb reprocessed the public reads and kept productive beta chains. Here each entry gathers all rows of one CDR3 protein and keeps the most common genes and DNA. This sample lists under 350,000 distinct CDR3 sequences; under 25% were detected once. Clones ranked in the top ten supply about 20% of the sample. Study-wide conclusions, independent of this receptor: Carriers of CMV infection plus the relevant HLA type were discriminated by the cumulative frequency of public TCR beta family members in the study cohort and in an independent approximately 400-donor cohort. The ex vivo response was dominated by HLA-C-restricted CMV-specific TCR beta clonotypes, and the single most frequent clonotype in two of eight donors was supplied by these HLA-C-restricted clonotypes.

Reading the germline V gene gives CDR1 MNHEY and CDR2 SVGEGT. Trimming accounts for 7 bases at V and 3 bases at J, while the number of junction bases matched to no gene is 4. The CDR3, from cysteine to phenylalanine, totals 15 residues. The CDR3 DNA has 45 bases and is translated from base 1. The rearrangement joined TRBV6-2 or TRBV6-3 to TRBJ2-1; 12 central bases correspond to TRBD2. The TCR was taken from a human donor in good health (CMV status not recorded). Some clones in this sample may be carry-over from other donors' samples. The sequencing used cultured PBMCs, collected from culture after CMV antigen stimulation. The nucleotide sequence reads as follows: TGTGCCAGCACCCCACTAGCGGGAGGCTACAATGAGCAGTTCTTC. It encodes CASTPLAGGYNEQFF.